A selection of T cell receptor beta chains follows, all from one sample in a study of neurological immune-mediated disorders. Each CDR3 protein gets one entry after TCRdb re-called the 5' RACE reads with MiXCR. This table has 55,000 to 70,000 distinct CDR3 sequences, 3.9% appearing once. Source material: PBMCs. These receptors all stem from a man aged 25-45 years with multiple sclerosis. Both conserved end residues are part of each CDR3. The D gene is left open where the match is weak. Size values are once, few and many counts, or a class for expanded clones, and some rows have none.

abundance	v_gene	len	j_gene	d_gene	CDR3nt	CDR3aa
many	TRBV12-3/TRBV12-4	13	TRBJ1-2	NA	TGTGCCAGCAGTTTAAGGACAGCCTATGGCTACACCTTC	CASSLRTAYGYTF
many	TRBV5-6	17	TRBJ2-3	TRBD2	TGTGCCAGCAGCTTGTGGCTAGCGGGGCGTAGCACAGATACGCAGTATTTT	CASSLWLAGRSTDTQYF
many	TRBV6-6	12	TRBJ1-2	NA	TGTGCCAGCAGCGAACCAGGCGCGGGCTACACCTTC	CASSEPGAGYTF
many	TRBV2	15	TRBJ1-1	NA	TGTGCCAGCACTTCTAAGTCGGGGGGTAGGACTGAAGCTTTCTTT	CASTSKSGGRTEAFF
many	TRBV7-9	18	TRBJ2-1	NA	TGTGCCAGCAGCGCAGTCGGGGGGCCCCTCCAATCCTACAATGAGCAGTTCTTC	CASSAVGGPLQSYNEQFF
many	TRBV20-1	14	TRBJ1-5	NA	TGCAGTGCTCAATCCCCCGGGAGCAATCAGCCCCAGCATTTT	CSAQSPGSNQPQHF
few	TRBV5-1	16	TRBJ1-2	TRBD1	TGCGCCAGCAGCGCCAGCGGGGGACAGGGGATTTTCGGCTACACCTTC	CASSASGGQGIFGYTF
many	TRBV5-1	14	TRBJ2-5	NA	TGCGCCAGCAGCTTATTGGCTTATTGGGAGACCCAGTACTTC	CASSLLAYWETQYF
many	TRBV5-6	15	TRBJ1-1	TRBD1	TGTGCCAGCAGCTCTACAGGGGAAATAGGCACTGAAGCTTTCTTT	CASSSTGEIGTEAFF
many	TRBV3-1	14	TRBJ2-7	NA	TGTGCCAGCAGCGATAGGGACCGCCGCTACGAGCAGTACTTC	CASSDRDRRYEQYF
many	TRBV5-6	13	TRBJ2-7	TRBD1	TGTGCCAGCAGCCACGGACAGGGGGATGAGCAGTACTTC	CASSHGQGDEQYF
many	TRBV11-2	15	TRBJ2-2	NA	TGTGCCAGCAGCTCCCCGGGGATCCTCACCGGGGAGCTGTTTTTT	CASSSPGILTGELFF
many	TRBV20-1	13	TRBJ1-1	NA	TGCAGTGCTACCGTCGGACAGACCACTGAAGCTTTCTTT	CSATVGQTTEAFF
many	TRBV20-1	14	TRBJ2-3	TRBD2	TGCAGTGCTATCGTGGGGGGGAACACAGATACGCAGTATTTT	CSAIVGGNTDTQYF
many	TRBV20-1	14	TRBJ1-5	TRBD1	TGCAGTGCTAGTATGACAGGGGGCAATCAGCCCCAGCATTTT	CSASMTGGNQPQHF
many	TRBV11-2	16	TRBJ2-1	TRBD1	TGTGCCAGCAGCAAGGTGACAGGGGTGACCCCCCCCGGCCAGTTCTTC	CASSKVTGVTPPGQFF
many	TRBV11-2	15	TRBJ2-1	NA	TGTGCCAGCAGACGTCCGGGACGGAAAGGCAATGAGCAGTTCTTC	CASRRPGRKGNEQFF
NA	TRBV7-6	15	TRBJ2-7	NA	TGTGCCAGCAGCGCCGGGACTGCCAGCTCCTACGAGCAGTACTTC	CASSAGTASSYEQYF
many	TRBV20-1	17	TRBJ1-6	TRBD1	TGCAGTGCTAGGCGGCAGGGGGCTTCGTCCTATAATTCACCCCTCCACTTT	CSARRQGASSYNSPLHF
NA	TRBV7-9	11	TRBJ2-2	NA	TGTGCCAGCAGATTAGCCGGGGAGCTGTTTTTT	CASRLAGELFF
many	TRBV5-8	14	TRBJ1-1	TRBD1	TGTGCCAGCAAGTTGACAGGGAGAAACACTGAAGCTTTCTTT	CASKLTGRNTEAFF
many	TRBV15	13	TRBJ2-7	NA	TGTGCCACCAGCAGCGGGGACAACTACGAGCAGTACTTC	CATSSGDNYEQYF
many	TRBV20-1	14	TRBJ1-1	NA	TGCAGTGCTAGAGATATGAGGGGACACACTGAAGCTTTCTTT	CSARDMRGHTEAFF
many	TRBV5-1	14	TRBJ2-5	NA	TGCGCCAGCAGCTTGGATCGGACAAGCCAGTCCCAGTACTTC	CASSLDRTSQSQYF
many	TRBV6-2/TRBV6-3	13	TRBJ2-5	NA	TGTGCCAGCGGTGAGGGGAGCCAAGAGACCCAGTACTTC	CASGEGSQETQYF
few	TRBV6-1	15	TRBJ2-3	TRBD2	TGTGCCAGCAGTGCACTAGCGGGGGGGACAGATACGCAGTATTTT	CASSALAGGTDTQYF
NA	TRBV20-1	11	TRBJ1-1	NA	TGCAGTGCTAGAAGCGAGTTGAAGGCTTTCTTT	CSARSELKAFF
many	TRBV6-2/TRBV6-3	14	TRBJ2-3	TRBD2	TGTGCCACCAGACTAGCGGCTTCCACAGATACGCAGTATTTT	CATRLAASTDTQYF
many	TRBV5-1	17	TRBJ2-5	NA	TGCGCCAGCAGCTCGGGGAGGGGGCGCTCGGGTGAAGAGACCCAGTACTTC	CASSSGRGRSGEETQYF
many	TRBV5-5	16	TRBJ1-1	NA	TGTGCCAGCAGCTTGGTACCCGAGATCATGAACACTGAAGCTTTCTTT	CASSLVPEIMNTEAFF
few	TRBV18	14	TRBJ1-5	NA	TGTGCCAGCTCATCGGTCGATAGCAATCAGCCCCAGCATTTT	CASSSVDSNQPQHF
many	TRBV12-3/TRBV12-4	12	TRBJ2-1	NA	TGTGCCAGCAGGCGGGTCAACAATGAGCAGTTCTTC	CASRRVNNEQFF
many	TRBV4-1	15	TRBJ1-1	NA	TGCGCCAGCAGCCAATTGTCCTTAATGAACACTGAAGCTTTCTTT	CASSQLSLMNTEAFF
many	TRBV9	13	TRBJ2-2	NA	TGTGCCAGCAGCGTAGAATACTACGGGGAGCTGTTTTTT	CASSVEYYGELFF
many	TRBV5-1	16	TRBJ1-2	NA	TGCGCCAGCAGCTTGGATCCACAGCCTCGAAGCTATGGCTACACCTTC	CASSLDPQPRSYGYTF
many	TRBV5-1	17	TRBJ2-3	TRBD2	TGCGCCAGCAGTCACGGACTAGCGGGGGGCCTCATGGATACGCAGTATTTT	CASSHGLAGGLMDTQYF